This record covers a single T cell receptor beta chain. The CDR3 covers 15 residues. Germline V lookup: CDR1 MNHNY, CDR2 SVGAGI (reference sequence). The V and J ends lost 9 bases and 3 bases respectively, with 20 bases between them. The data were taken from a study of control samples from healthy donors and cancer patients. Clones were read by immunoSEQ multiplex PCR, and TCRdb kept only the in-frame ones, dropping some. Seen here are around 180,000 clones, roughly 88% observed once, and the top ten hold roughly 5.3%. This clonotype was sampled from a woman younger than 45 in good health. The specimen sequenced was blood. The chain recombines TRBV6-6 with TRBJ1-2; D call uncertain. The CDR3 reads CASRQNNGLHYGYTF. CDR3 bases: TGTGCCAGTAGACAAAACAACGGACTTCACTATGGCTACACCTTC.